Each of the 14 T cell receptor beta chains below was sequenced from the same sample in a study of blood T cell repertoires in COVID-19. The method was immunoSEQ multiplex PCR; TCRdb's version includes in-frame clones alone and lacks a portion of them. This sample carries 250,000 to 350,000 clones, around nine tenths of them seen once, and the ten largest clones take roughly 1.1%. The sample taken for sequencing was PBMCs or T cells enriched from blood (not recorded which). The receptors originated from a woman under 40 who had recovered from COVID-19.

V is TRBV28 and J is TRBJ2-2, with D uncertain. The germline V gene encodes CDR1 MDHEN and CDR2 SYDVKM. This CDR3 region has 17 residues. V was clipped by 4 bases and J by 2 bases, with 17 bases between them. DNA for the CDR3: TGTGCCAGCAGTTACCCCCGACTTAAATTAAACACCGGGGAGCTGTTTTTT. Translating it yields CASSYPRLKLNTGELFF.

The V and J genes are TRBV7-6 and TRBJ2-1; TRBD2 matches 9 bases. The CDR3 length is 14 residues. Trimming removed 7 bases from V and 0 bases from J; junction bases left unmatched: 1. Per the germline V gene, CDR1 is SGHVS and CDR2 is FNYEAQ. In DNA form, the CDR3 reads TGTGCCAGCAAGCGGGAGGCCTCCTACAATGAGCAGTTCTTC. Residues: CASKREASYNEQFF.

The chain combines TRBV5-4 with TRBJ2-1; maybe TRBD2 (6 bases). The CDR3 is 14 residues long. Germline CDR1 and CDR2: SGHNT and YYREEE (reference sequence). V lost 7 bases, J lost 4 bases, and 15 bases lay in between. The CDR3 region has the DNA TGTGCCAGCTATCCGGGAGATAGATACAATGAGCAGTTCTTC. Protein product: CASYPGDRYNEQFF.

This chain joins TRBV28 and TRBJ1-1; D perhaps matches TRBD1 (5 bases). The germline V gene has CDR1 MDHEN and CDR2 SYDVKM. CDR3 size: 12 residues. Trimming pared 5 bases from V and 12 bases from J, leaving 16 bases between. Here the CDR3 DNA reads TGTGCCAGCAGTGTTGCAGGGTTGGTGTCTTTCTTT. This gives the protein CASSVAGLVSFF. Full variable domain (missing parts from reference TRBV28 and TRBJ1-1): DVKVTQSSRYLVKRTGEKVFLECVQDMDHENMFWYRQDPGLGLRLIYFSYDVKMKEKGDIPEGYSVSREKKERFSLILESASTNQTSMYLCASSVAGLVSFFGQGTRLTVV.

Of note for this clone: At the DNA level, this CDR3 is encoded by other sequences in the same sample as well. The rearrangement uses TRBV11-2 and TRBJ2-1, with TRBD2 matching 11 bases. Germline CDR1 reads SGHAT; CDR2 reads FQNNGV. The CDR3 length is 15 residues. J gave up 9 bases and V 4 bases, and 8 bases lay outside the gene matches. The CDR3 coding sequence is TGTGCCAGCAGCTCGGCCACTAGCGGGAGCGGTGAGCAGTTCTTC. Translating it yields CASSSATSGSGEQFF.

Written as DNA, the CDR3 is TGTGCCAGCAGTTTATTTCCCAGTGATCAGCCCCAGCATTTT. Amino acid sequence: CASSLFPSDQPQHF. The genes are TRBV28 and TRBJ1-5, with D unclear. The CDR3 covers 14 residues. V lost 1 base to trimming and J lost 5 bases, with 9 bases between them. Per the germline V gene, CDR1 is MDHEN and CDR2 is SYDVKM.

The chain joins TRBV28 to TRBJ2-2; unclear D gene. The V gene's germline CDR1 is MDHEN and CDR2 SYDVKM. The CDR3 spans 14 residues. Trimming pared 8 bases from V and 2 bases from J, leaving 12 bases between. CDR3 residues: CASLPWHNTGELFF. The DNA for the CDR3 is TGTGCCAGCCTCCCCTGGCACAACACCGGGGAGCTGTTTTTT.

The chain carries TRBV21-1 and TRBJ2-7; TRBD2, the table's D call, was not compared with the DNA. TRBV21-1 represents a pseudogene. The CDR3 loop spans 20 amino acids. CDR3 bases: TGTGCCAGCAGCAAAGGAGGACGGCAAACCGGGACTAGCGGGTTCTACGAGCAGTACTTC. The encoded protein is CASSKGGRQTGTSGFYEQYF.

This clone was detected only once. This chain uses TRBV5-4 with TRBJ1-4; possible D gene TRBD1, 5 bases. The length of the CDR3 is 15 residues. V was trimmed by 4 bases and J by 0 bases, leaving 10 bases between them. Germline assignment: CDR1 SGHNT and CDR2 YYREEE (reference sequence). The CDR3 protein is CASSIDRATNEKLFF. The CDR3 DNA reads TGTGCCAGCAGCATAGACAGAGCAACTAATGAAAAACTGTTTTTT.

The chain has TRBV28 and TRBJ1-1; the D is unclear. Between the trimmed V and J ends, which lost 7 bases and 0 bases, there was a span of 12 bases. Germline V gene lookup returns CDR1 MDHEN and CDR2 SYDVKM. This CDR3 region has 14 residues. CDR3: CASNHQSLNTEAFF. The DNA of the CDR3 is TGTGCCAGCAATCACCAGTCCTTGAACACTGAAGCTTTCTTT.

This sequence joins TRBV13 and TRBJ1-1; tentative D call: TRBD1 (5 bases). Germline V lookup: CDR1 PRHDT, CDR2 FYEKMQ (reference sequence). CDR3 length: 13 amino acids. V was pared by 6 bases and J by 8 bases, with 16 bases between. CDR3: CASSSTGLSEAFF. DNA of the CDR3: TGTGCCAGCAGTTCTACAGGTCTTTCCGAAGCTTTCTTT.

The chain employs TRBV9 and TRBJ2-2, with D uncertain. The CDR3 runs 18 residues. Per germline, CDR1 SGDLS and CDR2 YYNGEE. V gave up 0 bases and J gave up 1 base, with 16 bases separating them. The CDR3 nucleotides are TGTGCCAGCAGCGTAGAAACAGCCAGCTTTTTGAACACCGGGGAGCTGTTTTTT. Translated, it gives CASSVETASFLNTGELFF.

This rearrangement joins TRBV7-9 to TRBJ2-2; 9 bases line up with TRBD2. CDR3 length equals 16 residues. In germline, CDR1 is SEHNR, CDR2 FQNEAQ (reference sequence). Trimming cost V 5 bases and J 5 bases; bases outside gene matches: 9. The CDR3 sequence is CASSGSGSGETGELFF. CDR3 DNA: TGTGCCAGCAGCGGTAGCGGGAGCGGGGAAACCGGGGAGCTGTTTTTT. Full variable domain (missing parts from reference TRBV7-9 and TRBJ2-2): DTGVSQNPRHKITKRGQNVTFRCDPISEHNRLYWYRQTLGQGPEFLTYFQNEAQLEKSRLLSDRFSAERPKGSFSTLEIQRTEQGDSAMYLCASSGSGSGETGELFFGEGSRLTVL.

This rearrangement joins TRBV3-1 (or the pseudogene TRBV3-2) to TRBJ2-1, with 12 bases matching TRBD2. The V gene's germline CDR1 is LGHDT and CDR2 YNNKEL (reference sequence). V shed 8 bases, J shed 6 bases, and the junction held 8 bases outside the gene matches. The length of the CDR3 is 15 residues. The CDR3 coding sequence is TGTGCCAGCCGAACCGGGACTAGCGGGTTCAATGAGCAGTTCTTC. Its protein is CASRTGTSGFNEQFF.